A selection of T cell receptor beta chains follows, all from one sample in a study of shared clonotypes between healthy human individuals. Produced via immunoSEQ multiplex PCR; TCRdb's table is partial and in-frame only. The sample has about a million clones, approximately 80% seen once. The sequencing input was memory CD4+ T cells sorted from blood. Every receptor here comes from a man between 18 and 35 years old in good health. Both conserved end residues are part of each CDR3. A D gene is named only where the DNA matches it firmly. Clone size is given for some rows only: seen once, a few or many times, or a class if the clone is expanded.

TRBV10-2	.	.	TRBJ1-5	TGCGCCAGCAGTGATGTTCTTTCGCGGCGGGGGCCCCAGCATTTT	CASSDVLSRRGPQHF
TRBV5-4	TRBD2	.	TRBJ2-1	TGTGCCAGCAGCCTAGAATCGGCGGGAGACAATGAGCAGTTCTTC	CASSLESAGDNEQFF
TRBV18	.	.	TRBJ2-7	TGTGCCAGCTCACCACCCCTCGGGGAAGTTTCCGAGCAGTACTTC	CASSPPLGEVSEQYF
TRBV7-8	.	once	TRBJ2-3	TGTGCCAGCAGCCAAGGGACAAGCACAGATACGCAGTATTTT	CASSQGTSTDTQYF
TRBV5-1	TRBD1	.	TRBJ1-4	TGCGCCAGCAGCCCCGGGACAGGGAAAGAAAAACTGTTTTTT	CASSPGTGKEKLFF
TRBV10-1	.	.	TRBJ2-3	TGCGCCAGCAGTGCTGGAGGGACAACAGATACGCAGTATTTT	CASSAGGTTDTQYF
TRBV5-6	TRBD1	.	TRBJ2-1	TGTGCCAGTAGACAGGGGTCTGTCCATGAGCAGTTCTTC	CASRQGSVHEQFF
TRBV7-2	TRBD2	.	TRBJ2-5	TGTGCCAGCAGCCGGACTAGCGGACTACAAGAGACCCAGTACTTC	CASSRTSGLQETQYF
TRBV5-4	.	.	TRBJ2-7	TGTGCCAGCAGCTCCGACTACGAGCAGTACTTC	CASSSDYEQYF
TRBV7-3	TRBD1	once	TRBJ1-6	TGTGCCAGCAGCTCAAAGGATAGGGACAGCAATTCACCCCTCCACTTT	CASSSKDRDSNSPLHF
TRBV5-6	.	.	TRBJ1-4	TGTGCCAGCAGGTCCCTAGTAGGGGATGAAAAACTGTTTTTT	CASRSLVGDEKLFF
TRBV21-1	.	.	TRBJ1-1	TGTGCCAGCAGCATAACCTCGACCCAGGACACTGAAGCTTTCTTT	CASSITSTQDTEAFF
TRBV23-1	TRBD1	.	TRBJ1-2	TGCGCCAGCAGTCAAAAAAGGGCGGGACAGGGTGGCTACACCTTC	CASSQKRAGQGGYTF
TRBV2	TRBD2	.	TRBJ2-2	TGTGCCAGCAGACAACTAGCGGGTCTGGGGACCGGGGAGCTGTTTTTT	CASRQLAGLGTGELFF
TRBV19	.	few	TRBJ1-1	TGTGCCAGTAGTCCCGGACAAAACACTGAAGCTTTCTTT	CASSPGQNTEAFF
TRBV5-6	.	.	TRBJ2-7	TGTGCCAGCAGCTTGGGTGTTGCAGTGCAGTACTTC	CASSLGVAVQYF
TRBV2	TRBD1	.	TRBJ1-1	TGTGCCAGCAGGGGACAGCTGATGAACACTGAAGCTTTCTTT	CASRGQLMNTEAFF
TRBV25-1	.	.	TRBJ2-7	TGTGCCAGCAGTGAATATACCGAGCAGTACTTC	CASSEYTEQYF
TRBV6-5	TRBD1	once	TRBJ2-7	TGTGCCAGCAGTTCGACAGGGGGGATCTCCTACGAGCAGTACTTC	CASSSTGGISYEQYF
TRBV13	.	.	TRBJ2-3	TGTGCCAGCAGCTTAGAGGCAGCTTATGGATTGGATACGCAGTATTTT	CASSLEAAYGLDTQYF
TRBV15	TRBD1	.	TRBJ2-7	TGTGCCACCAGCAGAGATGGAACAGGGGCAGCGTACGAGCAGTACTTC	CATSRDGTGAAYEQYF
TRBV12-5	TRBD1	once	TRBJ2-2	TGTGCAGCAGGGGGCCTCACCGGGGAGCTGTTTTTT	CAAGGLTGELFF
TRBV7-2	TRBD1	.	TRBJ1-2	TGTGCCAGCAGCTTAGGACAGGGAGGATCCTATGGCTACACCTTC	CASSLGQGGSYGYTF
TRBV5-6	.	.	TRBJ2-7	TGTGCCAGCAGCTTGGGTGGACAGCTCACCTACGAGCAGTACTTC	CASSLGGQLTYEQYF
TRBV2	TRBD2	.	TRBJ2-5	TGTGCCAGCAAAAAGACTAGCGGGGTACAAGAGACCCAGTACTTC	CASKKTSGVQETQYF
TRBV27	.	.	TRBJ2-3	TGTGCCAGCAGTTTGTGGTCCGTCACAGATACGCAGTATTTT	CASSLWSVTDTQYF
TRBV18	TRBD1	once	TRBJ1-5	TGTGCCAGCTCACCGCAGACAGGGGGGAATCAGCCCCAGCATTTT	CASSPQTGGNQPQHF
TRBV7-2	.	.	TRBJ1-3	TGTGCCAGCAGCTCCGACCGGTCCTCTGGAAACACCATATATTTT	CASSSDRSSGNTIYF
TRBV5-4	TRBD2	.	TRBJ2-1	TGTGCCAGCAGCCTGGGACTAGCGGGAAAAGAGCAGTTCTTC	CASSLGLAGKEQFF
TRBV4-1	TRBD2	.	TRBJ2-1	TGCGCCAGCAGTCAGCGGGAGATGGTTAATGAGCAGTTCTTC	CASSQREMVNEQFF
TRBV28	.	.	TRBJ2-5	TGTGCCACGAAGGAGGGGGCTGAGGAGACCCAGTACTTC	CATKEGAEETQYF
TRBV6-5	.	.	TRBJ2-5	TGTGCCAGCTGCCGACAGGAAGAGACCCAGTACTTC	CASCRQEETQYF
TRBV2	TRBD1	.	TRBJ1-3	TGTGCCAGCAGTGATGACAGGGGGCGGAACACCATATATTTT	CASSDDRGRNTIYF
TRBV28	.	.	TRBJ1-6	TGTGCCAGCAGCGGACCCCGGGGGGGCCTAACCTATAATTCACCCCTCCACTTT	CASSGPRGGLTYNSPLHF
TRBV18	TRBD1	.	TRBJ2-7	TGTGCCAGCTCACCCCTCGGACAGGGGGCGAGCTACGAGCAGTACTTC	CASSPLGQGASYEQYF
TRBV11-2	.	.	TRBJ1-2	TGTGCCAGCAGCTTAAGCCCGGGACCTCGAGGCTACACCTTC	CASSLSPGPRGYTF
TRBV30	.	.	TRBJ2-3	TGTGCCTGGAATTCAGGGCGAACAGATACGCAGTATTTT	CAWNSGRTDTQYF
TRBV5-1	.	.	TRBJ2-2	TGCGCCAGCAGCTTGGCCACCCCCGGGGAGCTGTTTTTT	CASSLATPGELFF
TRBV7-8	.	.	TRBJ2-3	TGTGCCAGCAGCTTACGACAATTCCCGGGCACAGATACGCAGTATTTT	CASSLRQFPGTDTQYF
TRBV18	TRBD1	.	TRBJ1-5	TGTGCCAGCTCAGAGACAGGGTTCAATCAGCCCCAGCATTTT	CASSETGFNQPQHF
TRBV12-5	TRBD2	.	TRBJ2-1	TGTGCTAGTGGCCCCCGGGGACTAGCGGGACTGAATGAGCAGTTCTTC	CASGPRGLAGLNEQFF
TRBV28	.	.	TRBJ1-6	TGTGCCAGCAGTTTTAGGAGGGAAACCGGAAATTCACCCCTCCACTTT	CASSFRRETGNSPLHF
TRBV6-6	TRBD1	.	TRBJ1-4	TGTGCCAGCTCTTCGACAGGGGGTAATGAAAAACTGTTTTTT	CASSSTGGNEKLFF
TRBV28	TRBD1	.	TRBJ1-2	TGTGCCAGCAGTTCCCCGACAGGGAACTATGGCTACACCTTC	CASSSPTGNYGYTF
TRBV13	.	.	TRBJ1-4	TGTGCCAGCAGCTCCCGGAGGGAGAGAGGTGAAAAACTGTTTTTT	CASSSRRERGEKLFF
TRBV15	TRBD2	.	TRBJ2-1	TGTGCCACCAGCAGAGGGGTCCTAGCGGGAGGAGGCAATGAGCAGTTCTTC	CATSRGVLAGGGNEQFF
TRBV29-1	.	many	TRBJ1-2	TGCAGCGTTCGTTTTCTCTCCGCTAACTATGGCTACACCTTC	CSVRFLSANYGYTF
TRBV7-7	TRBD2	.	TRBJ2-5	TGTGCTAGCAGCCCCAGACTAGCGGGGGCCCAAGAGACCCAGTACTTC	CASSPRLAGAQETQYF
TRBV28	.	.	TRBJ1-1	TGTGCCAGCAGCCCTAGCACGAACACTGAAGCTTTCTTT	CASSPSTNTEAFF
TRBV6-4	TRBD2	.	TRBJ2-1	TGTGCCAGCAGTGACAATTGGGGGGGAGGCTACAATGAGCAGTTCTTC	CASSDNWGGGYNEQFF
TRBV4-1	.	.	TRBJ1-2	TGCGCCAGCAGCCAAGAGTCGAGGGCTAACTATGGCTACACCTTC	CASSQESRANYGYTF
TRBV6-1	TRBD2	.	TRBJ2-3	TGTGCCAGCACGACTAGCGGGGGGTTAATGGATACGCAGTATTTT	CASTTSGGLMDTQYF
TRBV7-2	.	once	TRBJ2-7	TGTGCCAGCAGCTTAGTTCAACTCCCAGGTTACGAGCAGTACTTC	CASSLVQLPGYEQYF
TRBV30	.	once	TRBJ1-2	TGTGCCTGGAGTGTTAGGGCAGGGGAGGGTGGCTACACCTTC	CAWSVRAGEGGYTF
TRBV30	TRBD2	.	TRBJ2-1	TGTGCCTGGAGCGGTGGACTAGGCCGATACAATGAGCAGTTCTTC	CAWSGGLGRYNEQFF